The entry below gives a single TCR beta chain sequence along with its context. The antigen remains unidentified. The sample comes from a study of shared clonotypes between healthy human individuals. General study points: Naive subsets generally exceeded memory subsets in estimated richness.

Germline V gene sequence: CDR1 MNHEY, CDR2 SVGAGI. The CDR3 totals 15 residues. With 8 bases removed from V and 0 bases from J, the gap between germline ends came to 13 bases. The material for each subset, its genomic DNA, was split evenly across several immunoSEQ plates. Profiled with immunoSEQ multiplex PCR; TCRdb holds only in-frame clones, not every one. Of 2,100,000 or so clones listed, under 97% were seen once; the top ten hold less than 0.15%. The specimen sequenced was naive CD4+ T cells sorted from blood. Stated subset: CD45RA+ positively selected. V usage is TRBV6-5 and J usage is TRBJ2-2, with D possibly being TRBD1 (6 bases). The TCR originated in a man aged 18 to 29 in good health. As DNA, the CDR3 is TGTGCCAGCCACACAGGGACCTCGAACACCGGGGAGCTGTTTTTT. This translates into CASHTGTSNTGELFF.